This T cell receptor (beta chain) comes out of a study of T cell responses to AZD1222 COVID-19 vaccine. Notes on the study in general: Nearly half of spike-specific TCRs reportedly go after variant regions that carry no mutations.

Comments on this clone: Its antigen is unidentified.

The J segment lost 3 bases and the V segment lost 2 bases, leaving 10 bases of the junction unmatched. Per the germline V gene, CDR1 is MRHNA and CDR2 is SNTAGT. The CDR3 is 18 residues long. Data came from immunoSEQ multiplex PCR; TCRdb stores just in-frame clones and leaves some out. The sample lists about 130,000 clones; roughly nine tenths were seen once. The J gene is TRBJ1-1, the V gene TRBV6-4; TRBD1 matches at 12 bases. The receptor's source is an adult in good health. Source: peripheral blood, taken on day 0 of AZD1222 vaccination. In nucleotides, the CDR3 is TGTGCCAGCAGTGACCGTGCGGGACAGGGGGCGGAAGACACTGAAGCTTTCTTT. Translating it yields CASSDRAGQGAEDTEAFF.